This T cell receptor (beta chain) was captured in a study of early T cells in non-severe SARS-CoV-2 infection. About the research overall: Bulk RNA from unsorted whole blood was sequenced; chains were unpaired. Study observations and caveats: Reliance on VDJdb matching favored anti-spike CD8 responses; private and CD4 specificities were missed.

cDNA molecules, individually, were tagged with unique molecular identifiers. TCRdb passed the 5' RACE reads through MiXCR, listing each CDR3 protein once. The table shows roughly 80,000 distinct CDR3 sequences, with around 15% occurring only once. This clonotype appeared many times. The antigen remains unidentified. The clonotype originates from an adult who was a healthcare worker with PCR-confirmed SARS-CoV-2 infection or an uninfected control (not recorded which). Sequenced: whole blood.

CDR3 in DNA: TGTGCCAGCAGCTTCACGACATACAGGGATAGCAATCAGCCCCAGCATTTT. Protein: CASSFTTYRDSNQPQHF. V gene TRBV5-4 combines with J gene TRBJ1-5; weak D call: TRBD1 (6 bases). CDR3 length: 17 residues. V shed 2 bases and J shed 0 bases, with 15 bases lying between them. CDR1 SGHNT and CDR2 YYREEE come from the germline V gene (reference sequence).